This TCR beta chain stems from a study of T-cell reconstitution after alpha-beta-depleted transplantation in children. General study findings and limits: Fresh T-cell production supplied most of the T-cell counts and diversity seen one year after transplant. There were reportedly several hundred expanded graft clones from which alpha-beta T cells came about two months after transplant. Day-60 TCRbeta diversity that was high in some patients was derived from surviving recipient T cells and thymic progenitors.

The table lists this clonotype with a few counts. The antigen is undetermined. Unique molecular identifiers were incorporated when the TCRbeta library was constructed. TCRdb used MiXCR to reprocess the PCR reads, holding one entry per CDR3 protein. The table includes about 540,000 distinct CDR3 sequences, more than 20% detected once. The clonotype originates from a boy younger than two with Wiskott-Aldrich syndrome, due to receive a stem cell transplant. Sequences were derived from PBMCs, sampled before TCRalphabeta/CD19-depleted stem cell transplant.

CDR3 amino acids: CAIRSRQGEAFF. The DNA for the CDR3 is TGTGCCATCCGCTCCCGGCAGGGTGAAGCTTTCTTT. The rearrangement joins TRBV10-3 to TRBJ1-1; D is possibly TRBD1 (5 bases). The CDR3 is 12 residues long. Germline CDR1 and CDR2: ENHRY and SYGVKD. The V and J ends lost 8 bases and 7 bases respectively, with 14 bases between them.